Given below is one TCR beta chain in context. Its antigen remains undetermined. No base quality information exists; no much larger clone differs at one position. This entry comes from a study of OX40 agonist ivuxolimab in advanced cancers. Turning to the overall study: The costimulatory receptor OX40 (CD134) was targeted by ivuxolimab, a fully human IgG2 agonistic monoclonal antibody. Intravenous ivuxolimab was administered to patients every 2 weeks at six dose levels: 0.01, 0.1, 0.3, 1.5, 3 and 10 mg/kg. Of the 50 to 55 patients in dose escalation, 19 had hepatocellular carcinoma, about 15 had melanoma, 9 had renal cell carcinoma and 9 had head and neck cancer. The dose-escalation cohort was about 83% male with a mean age of approximately 60 years, ranging from roughly 20 to 85. Patients were allowed to have had prior anti-PD-1, anti-PD-L1 or anti-CTLA-4 therapy, and more than 35% of the dose-escalation patients had been treated with checkpoint inhibitors. Three dose-escalation patients achieved partial responses, one with hepatocellular carcinoma and two with cutaneous melanoma. The point of sequencing TCRbeta in the periphery was to test whether ivuxolimab changed TCR sequence diversity and drove clonal T-cell expansion. The monotherapy dose-escalation portion (N ≈ 57 patients) of the phase I ivuxolimab trial is reported in the paper. Overall study results and their limits: After ivuxolimab, CD8+ T cells had more expanded clones than CD4+ T cells on average. Which antigens the clonally expanded peripheral T cells were specific for was not determined. In the 0.1-3.0 mg/kg groups, partial responders had among the lowest normalized peripheral clonal expansion, particularly in CD8+ T cells. Clonal expansion of both CD4+ and CD8+ blood T cells was observed from baseline to week 6 at doses 0.1 to 3.0 mg/kg. Low levels of normalized T-cell clonal expansion were also seen in some nonresponding patients.

V trim: 8 bases; J trim: 0 bases; unmatched bases: 11. The germline V gene supplies CDR1 SGHVS and CDR2 FNYEAQ. The cysteine opens and the phenylalanine closes a CDR3 of 17 amino acids. Only the CDR3 region is kept as DNA, spanning 51 bases read in frame from base 1. Patients with autoimmune disease history or receiving systemic immunosuppression were excluded from the trial. Peripheral blood for TCR sequencing was collected from all dose cohorts at baseline, on cycle 4 day 1, and on cycle 7 day 1. Samples were obtained from an open-label, multicenter, first-in-human phase I dose-escalation trial of ivuxolimab. The trial enrolled adults with locally advanced or metastatic head and neck squamous cell, hepatocellular, melanoma or renal cell carcinoma. Before TCR sequencing, CD4+ and CD8+ T cells were separately sorted from peripheral blood. For sequencing of the TCRbeta CDR3 region, genomic DNA was extracted from the sorted cells. TCRbeta CDR3 regions were sequenced using the immunoSEQ Assay. Not all clones reach the TCRdb copy of this immuneACCESS table, which keeps in-frame sequences only. Checked studies attribute under half of the gap to unresolved V genes and leave the rest unexplained. The table for this sample lists some 86,000 clones; around 94% of them were counted only once. 8.5% to 10% of the sample is taken by the ten largest.

The sample here was CD4+ or CD8+ T cells sorted from blood, taken in a trial of the OX40 agonist ivuxolimab. The sequence derives from an adult with an advanced solid tumor such as melanoma, head and neck, liver or kidney cancer. The chain is made from TRBV7-6 and TRBJ1-5; 9 bases in the middle match TRBD1. The DNA sequence is given as TGTGCCAGCTCCCCGGGACAGGGAACCCCTAGCAATCAGCCCCAGCATTTT. Translation gives CASSPGQGTPSNQPQHF.